The 30 T cell receptor beta chains below were found in one sample sequenced in a study of regulatory T cells in long-lasting Graves disease. Sample time point: newly diagnosed GD, antithyroid drugs for less than 3 months. The TCR library was prepared using RNA isolated from PBMCs. Construction of TCR beta libraries relied on iRepertoire HTBI primers and on Arm-PCR targeting CDR3 regions. TCRdb re-analysed the multiplex PCR reads in MiXCR, keeping a single row per CDR3 protein. The sample has about 210,000 distinct CDR3 sequences, roughly 18% seen once. This same sample was also taken into another study, of T cells in Graves' hyperthyroidism and ophthalmopathy.

The material sequenced was peripheral blood mononuclear cells (PBMCs), taken at new diagnosis, from a patient treated with antithyroid drugs. The receptors here all came from a woman in her thirties with Graves disease.

This clonotype was observed at least ten times. CDR3 region: CASSRTGRGETQYF. In DNA, the CDR3 is TGTGCCAGTAGTAGGACAGGTCGCGGAGAGACCCAGTACTTC. The rearrangement joins TRBV19 to TRBJ2-5; TRBD1 matches at 7 bases. The V gene end was trimmed by 4 bases and the J gene end by 4 bases; junction bases not matched to a gene: 6. Germline assignment: CDR1 LNHDA and CDR2 SQIVND (reference sequence). The CDR3 length is 14 residues. The variable domain in full, completed from reference TRBV19 and TRBJ2-5, reads DGGITQSPKYLFRKEGQNVTLSCEQNLNHDAMYWYRQDPGQGLRLIYYSQIVNDFQKGDIAEGYSVSREKKESFPLTVTSAQKNPTAFYLCASSRTGRGETQYFGPGTRLLVL.

The V call is TRBV27, the J call TRBJ2-3; TRBD2 matches at 7 bases. The CDR3 is 15 amino acids. Germline V gives CDR1 MNHEY, CDR2 SMNVEV (reference sequence). Trimming at V came to 7 bases and at J to 0 bases, leaving 7 bases not matched to a gene. CDR3 in amino acids: CASTVSGDSTDTQYF. CDR3 coding DNA: TGTGCCAGCACTGTAAGCGGGGACAGCACAGATACGCAGTATTTT.

This clonotype was seen at least ten times. The rearrangement uses TRBV2 and TRBJ2-3; 8 bases align to TRBD2. The CDR3 runs 15 residues. The J segment lost 6 bases and the V segment lost 2 bases, leaving 7 bases of the junction unmatched. Germline V gene lookup returns CDR1 SNHLY and CDR2 FYNNEI. CDR3 sequence reads: CASSEYSGGPDTQYF. In nucleotides, the CDR3 is TGTGCCAGCAGTGAATACAGCGGGGGACCTGATACGCAGTATTTT.

The rearrangement links TRBV7-8 to TRBJ2-1; D uncertain. CDR3 length: 13 amino acids. With 5 bases removed from V and 4 bases from J, the gap between germline ends came to 9 bases. Germline loops: CDR1 SGHVS, CDR2 FQNEAQ. CDR3 protein: CASSQTRYNEQFF. The CDR3 region has the DNA TGTGCCAGCAGCCAGACCCGATACAATGAGCAGTTCTTC.

V gene TRBV9 combines with J gene TRBJ2-3; 11 positions match TRBD1. Trimming took 0 bases from V and 3 from J; bases not matched to a gene: 6. The CDR3 contains 17 residues. CDR1 SGDLS and CDR2 YYNGEE come from the germline V gene. The CDR3 sequence: CASSVEGTGGPTDTQYF. DNA for the CDR3: TGTGCCAGCAGCGTAGAGGGGACAGGGGGTCCAACAGATACGCAGTATTTT.

The chain couples TRBV11-3 to TRBJ1-5, with 12 bases matching TRBD1. This CDR3 has 17 residues. The V gene end was trimmed by 5 bases and the J gene end by 3 bases; junction bases not matched to a gene: 8. The germline V gene has CDR1 SGHNT and CDR2 YENEEA. CDR3 loop: CASSLSGTGGTNQPQHF. As DNA, the CDR3 is TGTGCCAGCAGCCTCTCCGGGACAGGGGGCACCAATCAGCCCCAGCATTTT.

This clonotype was counted many times. This may arise from a read error, as a much more abundant clone is one base away. The rearrangement joins TRBV11-2 to TRBJ2-7, with TRBD2 as a possible D gene (5 bases). Trimming stripped 11 bases from V and 3 bases from J, with 20 bases between. The CDR3 has 14 residues. Germline V CDR1 and CDR2: SGHAT, FQNNGV. CDR3 DNA: TGTGCCGGCTCCCTCGGGAACGCCAACTACGAGCAGTACTTC. As protein: CAGSLGNANYEQYF.

The chain has TRBV14 and TRBJ2-4, with 8 bases that match TRBD1. The DNA end favors TRBJ2-5, so the J call may be wrong. Germline lookup yields CDR1 SGHDN and CDR2 FVKESK. The CDR3 spans 14 residues. As DNA, the CDR3 is TGTGCCAGCGGACAGGGACAGTTGCAAGAGACCCAGTACTTC. It is translated as CASGQGQLQETQYF.

This clonotype was detected many times. The chain employs TRBV11-3 and TRBJ1-1, with 7 bases matching TRBD1. Germline assignment: CDR1 SGHNT and CDR2 YENEEA. The CDR3 spans 12 residues. Germline trimming cut 5 bases from V and 10 bases from J; bases unmatched to any gene: 7. Here the CDR3 DNA reads TGTGCCAGCAGCAGGGAGGGACAGCCAGCTTTCTTT. It translates to CASSREGQPAFF.

In this sample, this clonotype turned up many times. The genes are TRBV28 and TRBJ2-7; D may be TRBD2 (6 bases). This CDR3 region has 16 residues. The V gene's germline CDR1 is MDHEN and CDR2 SYDVKM. V gave up 4 bases and J gave up 2 bases, with 18 bases separating them. The CDR3 DNA follows: TGTGCCAGCAGTTCTGGGGGGACCCCAGGGACCTACGAGCAGTACTTC. It encodes CASSSGGTPGTYEQYF.

The V gene is TRBV12-3 or TRBV12-4, the J gene TRBJ2-7, with TRBD1 matching 9 bases. This CDR3 has 14 residues. V trimming: 8 bases; J trimming: 1 base; junction bases outside the gene matches: 6. This chain's CDR3 is CASRPTGGSYEQYF. The CDR3 DNA is TGTGCCAGCCGACCGACAGGGGGATCCTACGAGCAGTACTTC.

This clonotype appeared many times. V usage is TRBV30 and J usage is TRBJ1-2; the D is unclear. V lost 1 base, J lost 6 bases, and 12 bases lay in between. CDR3 length: 13 amino acids. Looked up from germline, CDR1 is GTSNPN and CDR2 is SVGIG (reference sequence). CDR3 nucleotides: TGTGCCTGGAGTGGTGATAGTTCGGATGGCTACACCTTC. It specifies CAWSGDSSDGYTF.

The sample holds many counts of this clonotype. The gene calls are TRBV7-3 and TRBJ2-2; D might be TRBD2 (5 bases). Germline-derived CDR1 and CDR2 are SGHTA and FQGTGA. The V end was cut by 1 base, the J end by 8 bases, with 14 bases between. This CDR3 is built from 15 residues. CDR3 residues: CASSLKRRWRGELFF. CDR3 DNA sequence: TGTGCCAGCAGCTTAAAGAGGCGGTGGAGGGGGGAGCTGTTTTTT.

The chain links TRBV11-2 to TRBJ2-1; possible D gene TRBD1, 5 bases. This CDR3 region has 18 residues. Looked up from germline, CDR1 is SGHAT and CDR2 is FQNNGV. The V and J ends lost 1 base and 0 bases respectively, with 16 bases between them. CDR3 residues: CASSLARGPDSSYNEQFF. The CDR3 region has the DNA TGTGCCAGCAGCTTAGCTAGGGGCCCCGATAGCTCCTACAATGAGCAGTTCTTC.

This clonotype showed up many times. V gene TRBV30 combines with J gene TRBJ1-2; D is perhaps TRBD1 (6 bases). V was shortened by 0 bases and J by 4 bases, with 18 bases between the two germline ends. The CDR3 contains 16 residues. Per the germline V gene, CDR1 is GTSNPN and CDR2 is SVGIG (reference sequence). CDR3 nucleotide sequence: TGTGCCTGGAGTGTACGCCCGGGGGCTGTAGGCTATGGCTACACCTTC. It yields the protein CAWSVRPGAVGYGYTF.

J is TRBJ2-7 and V is TRBV27; TRBD1 matches at 8 bases. Looked up from germline, CDR1 is MNHEY and CDR2 is SMNVEV (reference sequence). The V and J ends lost 7 bases and 2 bases, in that order; junction bases with no gene match: 1. The CDR3 is 12 residues long. In DNA form, the CDR3 reads TGTGCCAGCAAGGGACAGGCCTACGAGCAGTACTTC. The encoded protein is CASKGQAYEQYF.

The chain has TRBV18 and TRBJ1-1, with D uncertain. V was trimmed by 3 bases and J by 4 bases, leaving 9 bases between them. Germline lookup yields CDR1 KGHSH and CDR2 LQKENI. This CDR3 has 13 residues. CDR3 sequence: CASSPGETTEAFF. CDR3 bases: TGTGCCAGCTCACCCGGAGAGACCACTGAAGCTTTCTTT.

About this clonotype itself: A far larger clone is one base from this, pointing to a likely read error. The chain has TRBV2 and TRBJ2-7; D remains unclear. V was pared by 6 bases and J by 7 bases, with 25 bases between. The length of the CDR3 is 16 residues. In germline, CDR1 is SNHLY, CDR2 FYNNEI. In DNA, the CDR3 is TGTGCCAGCAGCCTCGAAACTGGGCGTGCCTACAATGAGCAGTACTTC. It codes for CASSLETGRAYNEQYF.

This clonotype was recorded at least ten times. CDR3 sequence (DNA): TGTGCCTGGAGCAGAGGAGGGACAGGCAGCAATCAGCCCCAGCATTTT. Protein: CAWSRGGTGSNQPQHF. J is TRBJ1-5 and V is TRBV30; TRBD1 matches at 8 bases. Germline loops: CDR1 GTSNPN, CDR2 SVGIG (reference sequence). V gave up 3 bases and J gave up 1 base; unmatched junction bases: 8. The CDR3 runs 16 residues. Full variable domain (outside the CDR3, taken from reference TRBV30 and TRBJ1-5): SQTIHQWPATLVQPVGSPLSLECTVEGTSNPNLYWYRQAAGRGLQLLFYSVGIGQISSEVPQNLSASRPQDRQFILSSKKLLLSDSGFYLCAWSRGGTGSNQPQHFGDGTRLSIL.

The table lists this clonotype with many counts. The chain combines TRBV12-3 or TRBV12-4 with TRBJ1-1; D possibly corresponds to TRBD1 (5 bases). The CDR3 loop spans 17 amino acids. Trimming cost V 5 bases and J 0 bases, with 19 bases left between them. Here the CDR3 DNA reads TGTGCCAGCAGTCTTTTAACGGGGACGGCTATGAACACTGAAGCTTTCTTT. This translates into CASSLLTGTAMNTEAFF.

This clonotype was counted at least ten times. This chain joins TRBV5-1 and TRBJ2-5; 10 nucleotides align to TRBD1. Germline values: CDR1 SGHRS, CDR2 YFSETQ. The J segment lost 5 bases and the V segment lost 7 bases, leaving 8 bases of the junction unmatched. The CDR3 is made up of 14 amino acids. CDR3 nucleotide sequence: TGCGCCAGCGCGGGACAGGGGTATTGGGAGACCCAGTACTTC. Translating it yields CASAGQGYWETQYF.

This clonotype appeared many times. The chain has TRBV3-1 and TRBJ2-5; TRBD1 is a possible D gene (5 bases). Germline V CDR1 and CDR2: LGHDT, YNNKEL (reference sequence). The CDR3 has 12 amino acids. Trimming took off 2 bases at V and 5 bases at J, with 6 bases between the two ends. The CDR3 here is CASSQRQETQYF. The CDR3 DNA is TGTGCCAGCAGCCAAAGACAGGAGACCCAGTACTTC.

This clonotype was recorded at least ten times. The chain uses TRBV7-8 and TRBJ1-2; TRBD1 might be the D (6 bases). Germline values: CDR1 SGHVS, CDR2 FQNEAQ. Trimming took 3 bases from V and 4 from J, leaving 15 bases between them. The CDR3 has 15 residues. The CDR3 protein is CASSFSSTGLYGYTF. Written as DNA, the CDR3 is TGTGCCAGCAGCTTCAGCTCCACAGGGCTCTATGGCTACACCTTC.

About this clonotype itself: A much larger clone differs by one base, so this may be a read error. This chain joins TRBV6-5 and TRBJ2-7; 8 bases are a match to TRBD2. Looked up from germline, CDR1 is MNHEY and CDR2 is SVGAGI. The CDR3 extends over 16 amino acids. The J segment lost 7 bases and the V segment lost 2 bases, leaving 13 bases of the junction unmatched. Here the CDR3 DNA reads TGTGCCAGCAGTTACACCCTATTGCGGGGGGCGAGAGAGCAGTACTTC. Protein: CASSYTLLRGAREQYF.

In its sample, this clonotype was seen many times. The rearrangement uses TRBV2 and TRBJ1-5; D not certain. Trimming stripped 3 bases from V and 0 bases from J, with 3 bases between. The length of the CDR3 is 13 residues. Per the germline V gene, CDR1 is SNHLY and CDR2 is FYNNEI. CDR3 residues: CASSDGSNQPQHF. The DNA of the CDR3 is TGTGCCAGCAGTGACGGTAGCAATCAGCCCCAGCATTTT.

For this clonotype: A much larger clonotype is one base distant, so this may be a read error. The chain carries TRBV19 and TRBJ2-7, with 10 positions matching TRBD2. The CDR3 contains 14 residues. Germline CDR1 is LNHDA and CDR2 is SQIVND (reference sequence). The trim removed 6 bases at V and 10 bases at J, leaving 12 bases unmatched. CDR3 residues: CASSTGTSASIQYF. CDR3 DNA: TGTGCCAGTAGCACCGGGACTAGCGCGAGTATTCAGTACTTC.

In its sample, this clonotype was seen many times. The rearrangement joins TRBV2 to TRBJ1-1, with unresolved D. From germline, CDR1 is SNHLY and CDR2 FYNNEI. This CDR3 spans 14 amino acids. Trimming left V 2 bases short and J 1 base short, with 8 bases between. CDR3 in DNA: TGTGCCAGCAGTGAACGGGAAGAGAACACTGAAGCTTTCTTT. Its translation is CASSEREENTEAFF.

At least ten counts were recorded for this clonotype. The rearrangement joins TRBV12-3 or TRBV12-4 to TRBJ2-7; 9 positions match TRBD1. V gave up 6 bases and J gave up 5 bases; unmatched junction bases: 8. The CDR3 loop spans 14 amino acids. CDR3 coding DNA: TGTGCCAGCAGGGGGACAGGGAGGGTAAACGAGCAGTACTTC. Its translation is CASRGTGRVNEQYF.

This clonotype appeared many times. The V and J genes are TRBV19 and TRBJ1-1; D is ambiguous. The germline V gene encodes CDR1 LNHDA and CDR2 SQIVND (reference sequence). Between the trimmed V and J ends, which lost 3 bases and 2 bases, there was a span of 7 bases. This CDR3 has 13 residues. This CDR3 reads CASSIVINTEAFF. The CDR3 bases are TGTGCCAGTAGTATTGTGATAAACACTGAAGCTTTCTTT. Complete variable domain (other parts from reference TRBV19 and TRBJ1-1): DGGITQSPKYLFRKEGQNVTLSCEQNLNHDAMYWYRQDPGQGLRLIYYSQIVNDFQKGDIAEGYSVSREKKESFPLTVTSAQKNPTAFYLCASSIVINTEAFFGQGTRLTVV.

This clonotype showed up many times. V and J are TRBV20-1 and TRBJ2-7; no reliable D call. Between the trimmed V and J ends, which lost 2 bases and 3 bases, there was a span of 11 bases. The germline CDR1 and CDR2 sequences are DFQATT and SNEGSKA (reference sequence). The CDR3 spans 13 residues. This chain's CDR3 is CSARTLSYYEQYF. CDR3 sequence (DNA): TGCAGTGCTAGAACTCTGTCCTACTACGAGCAGTACTTC.